This TCR beta chain was found in a study of blood T cells in healthy people across ages. This clonotype was found a few times. Using a J-beta primer mix together with a sample-barcoded 5' primer, a second PCR was run for roughly 7 to 12 cycles. TCRdb called the 5' RACE reads again in MiXCR, with one record for every CDR3 protein. This table has about 900,000 distinct CDR3 sequences, approximately 59% appearing once. The CDR3 sequence is 13 residues long. The V call is TRBV21-1, the J call TRBJ2-1; the table's D call TRBD2 went unverified against the DNA. TRBV21-1 is termed a pseudogene. The receptor was derived from a man aged 25-45 years in good health. The sample consisted of blood. The CDR3, as DNA: TGTGTCACAGGGGAGGGTAACTTCGGTGAGCAGTTCTTC. It codes for CVTGEGNFGEQFF.